Presented here are 21 T cell receptor beta chains from one specimen sequenced in a study of T cells in Graves' hyperthyroidism and ophthalmopathy. Authors of the study amplified TCR beta CDR3 regions from RNA transcripts. Using the HTBI primer set, a first-round RT-PCR was run on the TCR CDR3. TCRdb passed the multiplex PCR reads through MiXCR, listing each CDR3 protein once. The data show fewer than 650,000 distinct CDR3 sequences, about 14% seen once. Sequencing was done on a sample of blood. Receptors originate from a woman in her 40s with Graves' hyperthyroidism.

This clonotype was detected only a few times. The rearrangement links TRBV20-1 to TRBJ1-2, with D perhaps TRBD1 (6 bases). CDR3 length: 13 amino acids. The germline V gene encodes CDR1 DFQATT and CDR2 SNEGSKA (reference sequence). V lost 2 bases and J 5 bases, leaving 12 bases between the germline ends. This CDR3 reads CSARLSTGYGYTF. DNA of the CDR3: TGCAGTGCTAGATTATCGACAGGTTATGGCTACACCTTC.

Note on this clonotype: The germline gene is not matched at one end of the junction; a read error may be the cause. V and J are TRBV20-1 and TRBJ2-1; D gene unclear. The CDR3 spans 12 residues. Germline CDR1 reads DFQATT; CDR2 reads SNEGSKA (reference sequence). The CDR3 coding sequence is TGCAGTGCTGGAGAAGGAGACAATGAGCAGTTCTTC. Translating gives CSAGEGDNEQFF.

The table lists this clonotype with many counts. The chain links TRBV7-9 to TRBJ2-7, with 7 bases lining up with TRBD2. The CDR3 spans 16 residues. The V gene's germline CDR1 is SEHNR and CDR2 FQNEAQ (reference sequence). The ends lost 4 bases at V and 2 bases at J; junction bases unmatched: 11. The CDR3: CASSSPLAARPYEQYF. CDR3 nucleotides: TGTGCCAGCAGCTCCCCGCTAGCGGCAAGACCCTACGAGCAGTACTTC.

There are many counts of this clonotype. The V gene is TRBV6-1, the J gene TRBJ1-1, with a possible D match to TRBD1 (6 bases). Trimming pared 4 bases from V and 1 base from J, leaving 13 bases between. The CDR3 loop spans 15 amino acids. Germline assignment: CDR1 MNHNS and CDR2 SASEGT. The CDR3 DNA follows: TGTGCCAGCAGTGTTACCGGGACACCGAACACTGAAGCTTTCTTT. Its translation: CASSVTGTPNTEAFF.

This clonotype was seen many times. The chain joins TRBV24-1 to TRBJ2-7; 7 positions agree with TRBD1. CDR1 and CDR2 (germline): KGHDR, SFDVKD. The trim removed 5 bases at V and 6 bases at J, leaving 3 bases unmatched. The CDR3 loop spans 12 amino acids. CDR3 protein: CATSGDSSEQYF. DNA of the CDR3: TGTGCCACCAGTGGGGACAGTAGCGAGCAGTACTTC.

This clonotype was observed a handful of times. The V gene is TRBV15, the J gene TRBJ2-3, with D maybe TRBD1 (6 bases). Germline assignment: CDR1 LNHNV and CDR2 YYDKDF (reference sequence). V was trimmed by 1 base and J by 6 bases, leaving 17 bases between them. The CDR3 length is 16 residues. CDR3 sequence (DNA): TGTGCCACCAGCAGAGGCCTGAGTGACAGGAGGGATACGCAGTATTTT. Residues: CATSRGLSDRRDTQYF.

This clonotype came up many times. The genes are TRBV28 and TRBJ2-7, with 10 bases that match TRBD2. The CDR3 extends over 15 amino acids. Germline-derived CDR1 and CDR2 are MDHEN and SYDVKM. With V trimmed by 6 bases and J by 1 base, 6 bases remained unmatched. This CDR3 is CASSRTSGQSYEQYF. CDR3 bases: TGTGCCAGCAGCCGGACTAGCGGACAGTCCTACGAGCAGTACTTC.

This clonotype was detected many times. V and J are TRBV27 and TRBJ2-7; tentative D call: TRBD2 (6 bases). The V gene's germline CDR1 is MNHEY and CDR2 SMNVEV (reference sequence). Trimming shortened V by 2 bases and J by 6 bases, and 17 bases separated the two germline ends. CDR3 length: 15 residues. CDR3 coding DNA: TGTGCCAGCAGTTTAGGCCCGCTGCGGGGTGCCGAGCAGTACTTC. Amino acid sequence: CASSLGPLRGAEQYF.

A note on this clonotype: Here the CDR3 omits its conserved ending phenylalanine or tryptophan, so a read error is the likely source. The V and J genes are TRBV11-1 and TRBJ1-6, with 7 bases that match TRBD1. Germline-derived CDR1 and CDR2 are SGHAT and FQDESV (reference sequence). The CDR3 runs 17 residues. The V segment lost 4 bases and the J segment 4 bases; nucleotides outside the gene matches: 10. The CDR3 DNA reads as TGTGCCAGCAGCTCGGAAGCCCAACAGGGGTATAATTCACCCCTCCACTTG. This sequence encodes CASSSEAQQGYNSPLHL.

This clonotype occurred many times. The genes are TRBV5-1 and TRBJ2-7; no reliable D call. CDR1 is SGHRS, CDR2 YFSETQ, per germline. The CDR3 runs to 15 residues. V was trimmed by 0 bases and J by 2 bases, leaving 12 bases between them. The CDR3, as DNA: TGCGCCAGCAGCTTGGCCATGGGGTCAACCTACGAGCAGTACTTC. This sequence encodes CASSLAMGSTYEQYF.

This clonotype was detected many times. The chain uses TRBV30 and TRBJ2-6; 7 positions agree with TRBD1. The CDR3 is made up of 18 amino acids. V dropped 2 bases and J dropped 1; count of bases not matched to a gene: 11. Germline CDR1 and CDR2: GTSNPN and SVGIG (reference sequence). CDR3 region: CAWSLKGTAVSGANVLTF. CDR3 sequence (DNA): TGTGCCTGGAGTTTAAAGGGGACAGCGGTGTCTGGGGCCAACGTCCTGACTTTC.

This chain uses TRBV30 with TRBJ2-7, with D hard to call. There are 12 residues in the CDR3. Trimming removed 3 bases at V and 5 bases at J, with 11 bases between. CDR1 GTSNPN and CDR2 SVGIG come from the germline V gene (reference sequence). This chain's CDR3 is CAWRLGENEQYF. Written as DNA, the CDR3 is TGTGCCTGGAGGCTAGGAGAAAACGAGCAGTACTTC.

This clonotype has at least ten counts. The chain links TRBV7-9 to TRBJ1-1, with D perhaps TRBD1 (6 bases). V dropped 1 base and J dropped 1 base, with 16 bases sitting between them. Germline CDR1 SEHNR, CDR2 FQNEAQ (reference sequence). The CDR3 totals 17 residues. The CDR3: CASSLEGDINQNTEAFF. The DNA for the CDR3 is TGTGCCAGCAGCTTAGAAGGGGACATCAACCAGAACACTGAAGCTTTCTTT.

There are many counts of this clonotype. The V and J genes are TRBV19 and TRBJ2-2; 15 nucleotides match TRBD2. The V gene end was trimmed by 7 bases and the J gene end by 4 bases; junction bases not matched to a gene: 1. The CDR3 has 15 residues. Germline CDR1 LNHDA, CDR2 SQIVND (reference sequence). The CDR3 sequence: CASTGLAGGTGELFF. DNA of the CDR3: TGTGCCAGTACGGGACTAGCGGGGGGCACCGGGGAGCTGTTTTTT.

This clonotype came up many times. The rearrangement joins TRBV20-1 to TRBJ2-1; 7 bases line up with TRBD1. J was trimmed by 5 bases and V by 5 bases; bases with no gene match: 0. CDR1 DFQATT and CDR2 SNEGSKA come from the germline V gene (reference sequence). The CDR3 covers 11 residues. This CDR3 is CSAGTDNEQFF. The CDR3 DNA follows: TGCAGTGCTGGGACAGACAATGAGCAGTTCTTC.

This clonotype was detected ten times or more. The V gene is TRBV6-1, the J gene TRBJ2-1, with no clear D. There are 17 residues in the CDR3. Germline CDR1 is MNHNS and CDR2 is SASEGT. Trimming pared 8 bases from V and 0 bases from J, leaving 20 bases between. CDR3 residues: CASLMGWLESSYNEQFF. Written as DNA, the CDR3 is TGTGCCAGCTTAATGGGTTGGCTAGAGAGCTCCTACAATGAGCAGTTCTTC.

This chain connects TRBV29-1 to TRBJ2-5; a weak D match, TRBD1 (5 bases). The V and J ends lost 2 bases and 0 bases respectively, with 16 bases between them. Germline loops: CDR1 SQVTM, CDR2 ANQGSEA. The CDR3 consists of 16 residues. The CDR3 DNA follows: TGCAGCGTTGAAACCCTACAAGGGGCGTACCAAGAGACCCAGTACTTC. It yields the protein CSVETLQGAYQETQYF.

This clonotype was seen many times. The genes are TRBV20-1 and TRBJ2-3; TRBD2 matches 7 bases. Trimming cost V 2 bases and J 4 bases; bases outside gene matches: 12. Per germline, CDR1 DFQATT and CDR2 SNEGSKA (reference sequence). The CDR3 is made up of 16 amino acids. CDR3 amino acids: CSARIFLREGPDTQYF. The CDR3 DNA reads TGCAGTGCTAGAATTTTTTTGAGGGAGGGTCCAGATACGCAGTATTTT.

V and J are TRBV6-1 and TRBJ1-4; D might be TRBD1 (5 bases). Germline CDR1 MNHNS, CDR2 SASEGT. The CDR3 length is 14 residues. The V end lost 8 bases, the J end lost 4 bases, and 14 bases lay between the germline ends. CDR3 in DNA: TGTGCCAGCGCAGGGTCTACCCGTAATGAAAAACTGTTTTTT. Protein product: CASAGSTRNEKLFF.

At least ten counts were recorded for this clonotype. V usage is TRBV6-2 or TRBV6-3 and J usage is TRBJ2-1, with 7 bases fitting TRBD2. Trimming removed 6 bases from V and 4 bases from J; junction bases left unmatched: 6. Germline lookup yields CDR1 MNHEY and CDR2 SVGEGT. This CDR3 comprises 14 residues. CDR3 DNA sequence: TGTGCCAGCAGACTGCCGGGACTATACAATGAGCAGTTCTTC. Translating it yields CASRLPGLYNEQFF.

The sample holds many counts of this clonotype. CDR3: CASSTGQGRYGYTF. The CDR3 DNA reads as TGTGCCAGCAGTACCGGACAGGGGCGATATGGCTACACCTTC. V is TRBV6-1 and J is TRBJ1-2; 9 bases fit TRBD1. The CDR3 is 14 amino acids. The J segment lost 5 bases and the V segment lost 5 bases, leaving 6 bases of the junction unmatched. Germline CDR1 is MNHNS and CDR2 is SASEGT.